Below, 21 T cell receptor beta chains from the same sample are listed, as sequenced in a study of PD-1 blockade in classical Hodgkin lymphoma. Measured with immunoSEQ multiplex PCR; TCRdb has only the in-frame clones, and not every one. Of over 25,000 clones listed, 78% are singletons. Brentuximab vedotin exposure varied among the patients, all of whom had relapsed after autologous stem cell transplantation. Sequencing used peripheral blood mononuclear cells (PBMCs), obtained before the second cycle of nivolumab. All receptors come from a human donor with classical Hodgkin lymphoma.

This chain links TRBV7-7 with TRBJ2-5; maybe TRBD1 (6 bases). Trimming removed 6 bases at V and 5 bases at J, with 22 bases between. Per the germline V gene, CDR1 is SSHAT and CDR2 is FNYEAQ (reference sequence). The CDR3 is made up of 16 amino acids. The chain's CDR3 is CASSRTTQGFGETQYF. The CDR3 region has the DNA TGTGCCAGCAGTCGCACAACACAGGGTTTTGGCGAGACCCAGTACTTC. The variable domain in full, completed from reference TRBV7-7 and TRBJ2-5, reads GAGVSQSPRYKVTKRGQDVTLRCDPISSHATLYWYQQALGQGPEFLTYFNYEAQPDKSGLPSDRFSAERPEGSISTLTIQRTEQRDSAMYRCASSRTTQGFGETQYFGPGTRLLVL.

V is TRBV28 and J is TRBJ2-5, with D possibly matching TRBD1 (6 bases). V was shortened by 4 bases and J by 4 bases, with 13 bases between the two germline ends. CDR3 length: 14 amino acids. In germline, CDR1 is MDHEN, CDR2 SYDVKM. The CDR3 DNA follows: TGTGCCAGCAGTTATACAGGGCGTGTAGAGACCCAGTACTTC. Translating gives CASSYTGRVETQYF.

There are a few counts of this clone. V and J are TRBV4-2 and TRBJ2-5; D is uncertain. The CDR3 spans 17 residues. Per germline, CDR1 LGHNA and CDR2 YNFKEQ. The V gene lost 0 bases and the J gene lost 8 bases, with 22 bases spanning the gap. For the CDR3, the DNA is TGTGCCAGCAGCCAAGATCCCCCCCTTTCCAGCGCCCCTACCCAGTACTTC. It specifies CASSQDPPLSSAPTQYF.

The rearrangement links TRBV6-1 to TRBJ1-2; TRBD1 is a possible D gene (5 bases). Germline V gene lookup returns CDR1 MNHNS and CDR2 SASEGT. V was cut by 2 bases and J by 2 bases, with 9 bases left in between. This CDR3 comprises 14 residues. The chain's CDR3 is CASSELGDNYGYTF. The CDR3 DNA follows: TGTGCCAGCAGTGAATTGGGGGACAACTATGGCTACACCTTC.

The rearrangement joins TRBV4-3 to TRBJ1-1; D is uncertain. Deletions cut 0 bases from V and 5 bases from J, with 10 bases between. CDR1 is LGHNA, CDR2 YSLEER, per germline. The CDR3 consists of 14 residues. The CDR3: CASSQETRGTEAFF. The CDR3 DNA sequence: TGCGCCAGCAGCCAAGAGACTCGGGGAACTGAAGCTTTCTTT.

The V call is TRBV11-3, the J call TRBJ2-7; 9 bases agree with TRBD1. The germline CDR1 and CDR2 sequences are SGHNT and YENEEA. The V segment lost 4 bases and the J segment 2 bases; nucleotides outside the gene matches: 0. This CDR3 has 13 amino acids. DNA of the CDR3: TGTGCCAGCAGCTGGGACAGGGCCTACGAGCAGTACTTC. Amino acids: CASSWDRAYEQYF.

The rearrangement joins TRBV28 to TRBJ2-3; TRBD2 aligns across 7 bases. From germline, CDR1 is MDHEN and CDR2 SYDVKM. J gave up 2 bases and V 0 bases, and 5 bases lay outside the gene matches. The CDR3 extends over 16 amino acids. The DNA for the CDR3 is TGTGCCAGCAGTTTATGGAGCGGGGCTTTCACAGATACGCAGTATTTT. Translation gives CASSLWSGAFTDTQYF.

This sequence joins TRBV7-9 and TRBJ2-2; the D gene is possibly TRBD1 (6 bases). The CDR3 has 13 residues. V lost 8 bases and J lost 4, with 11 bases in between. Germline V gene sequence: CDR1 SEHNR, CDR2 FQNEAQ (reference sequence). CDR3 in DNA: TGTGCCAGCCAGGGGCAGTTCACCGGGGAGCTGTTTTTT. Protein: CASQGQFTGELFF.

The chain uses TRBV10-3 and TRBJ1-1; possible D gene TRBD1, 6 bases. This CDR3 contains 13 residues. The germline CDR1 and CDR2 sequences are ENHRY and SYGVKD. The V gene lost 7 bases and the J gene lost 5 bases, with 14 bases spanning the gap. CDR3 amino acids: CAITSGDRTEAFF. Here the CDR3 DNA reads TGTGCCATCACTTCAGGGGATCGGACTGAAGCTTTCTTT.

This clone was recorded a few times. The chain combines TRBV5-1 with TRBJ1-1; maybe TRBD1 (5 bases). CDR3 length equals 14 residues. The germline gives CDR1 SGHRS, CDR2 YFSETQ. The V end was cut by 2 bases, the J end by 4 bases, with 12 bases between. CDR3 nucleotide sequence: TGCGCCAGCAGCTTAAGTGGGGGGACCACTGAAGCTTTCTTT. It specifies CASSLSGGTTEAFF.

This clone was observed once. This chain connects TRBV7-2 to TRBJ2-7, with 9 bases that match TRBD1. Germline V gene data show CDR1 as SGHTA and CDR2 as FQGNSA. The CDR3 totals 15 residues. V was clipped by 4 bases and J by 4 bases; unmatched bases: 8. CDR3 sequence: CASSSSGTGPYEQYF. CDR3 nucleotides: TGTGCCAGCAGCTCATCCGGGACAGGGCCTTACGAGCAGTACTTC.

The chain employs TRBV11-3 and TRBJ1-5; D is perhaps TRBD1 (6 bases). V was clipped by 2 bases and J by 3 bases, with 14 bases between them. The CDR3 has 16 residues. Germline V lookup: CDR1 SGHNT, CDR2 YENEEA. The CDR3: CASSLFWAGVNQPQHF. The CDR3 DNA reads as TGTGCCAGCAGCTTATTTTGGGCAGGGGTCAATCAGCCCCAGCATTTT.

The V call is TRBV6-5, the J call TRBJ2-3; 7 bases fit TRBD1. V trimming: 0 bases; J trimming: 2 bases; junction bases outside the gene matches: 2. The CDR3 runs 15 residues. CDR1 and CDR2 from the germline V gene are MNHEY and SVGAGI. CDR3 coding DNA: TGTGCCAGCAGTTACTCACAGGGGACCACAGATACGCAGTATTTT. It specifies CASSYSQGTTDTQYF.

V and J are TRBV19 and TRBJ2-1; no reliable D call. The length of the CDR3 is 13 residues. Trimming stripped 5 bases from V and 6 bases from J, with 11 bases between. Germline V lookup: CDR1 LNHDA, CDR2 SQIVND (reference sequence). The CDR3 nucleotides read TGTGCCAGTAGTTGGCAGATATCCAATGAGCAGTTCTTC. The encoded protein is CASSWQISNEQFF.

The chain is built from TRBV4-3 and TRBJ1-1; perhaps TRBD1 as D (5 bases). Germline V lookup: CDR1 LGHNA, CDR2 YSLEER. The V gene lost 1 base and the J gene lost 7 bases, with 10 bases spanning the gap. The CDR3 has 13 residues. The CDR3 nucleotides are TGCGCCAGCAGCCAAGTAGGAAGGGGTGAAGCTTTCTTT. It encodes CASSQVGRGEAFF.

The chain uses TRBV29-1 and TRBJ2-2; 9 nucleotides align to TRBD1. The CDR3 covers 16 residues. V was pared by 6 bases and J by 0 bases, with 8 bases of the junction left unmatched. CDR1 and CDR2 (germline): SQVTM, ANQGSEA. The CDR3 sequence is CSVAGTGTSNTGELFF. The DNA of the CDR3 is TGCAGCGTCGCCGGGACAGGGACCTCGAACACCGGGGAGCTGTTTTTT.

The V gene is TRBV18, the J gene TRBJ2-1; TRBD1 aligns across 7 bases. CDR1 is KGHSH and CDR2 is LQKENI in the germline V gene. CDR3 length: 16 amino acids. The V gene end was trimmed by 0 bases and the J gene end by 12 bases; junction bases not matched to a gene: 14. Here the CDR3 reads CASSPPPQTGVGGQFF. CDR3 in DNA: TGTGCCAGCTCACCACCACCACAAACAGGGGTTGGTGGGCAGTTCTTC.

The chain is built from TRBV29-1 and TRBJ2-6, with 9 bases fitting TRBD2. CDR3 size: 17 residues. Germline V gene data show CDR1 as SQVTM and CDR2 as ANQGSEA. V lost 4 bases and J lost 4; bases outside the gene matches: 11. The CDR3 reads CSVVIGGGGPGANVLTF. The CDR3 DNA reads as TGCAGCGTTGTCATCGGCGGGGGGGGGCCCGGGGCCAACGTCCTGACTTTC.

The genes are TRBV11-2 and TRBJ1-2, with D unresolved. V lost 5 bases, J lost 4 bases, and 14 bases lay in between. The CDR3 contains 14 residues. Germline V gives CDR1 SGHAT, CDR2 FQNNGV. CDR3: CASSPGSGPYGYTF. CDR3 coding DNA: TGTGCCAGCAGCCCTGGGTCAGGTCCCTATGGCTACACCTTC. The full variable domain, in which reference TRBV11-2 and TRBJ1-2 provide the parts outside the CDR3, is EAGVAQSPRYKIIEKRQSVAFWCNPISGHATLYWYQQILGQGPKLLIQFQNNGVVDDSQLPKDRFSAERLKGVDSTLKIQPAKLEDSAVYLCASSPGSGPYGYTFGSGTRLTVV.

V gene TRBV7-9 combines with J gene TRBJ2-1, with 8 bases fitting TRBD2. Germline V CDR1 and CDR2: SEHNR, FQNEAQ (reference sequence). The J segment lost 3 bases and the V segment lost 6 bases, leaving 4 bases of the junction unmatched. The CDR3 runs to 14 residues. The CDR3 spells CASSPGTSYNEQFF. The CDR3 coding sequence is TGTGCCAGCAGTCCCGGGACTAGCTACAATGAGCAGTTCTTC.

The chain combines TRBV6-6 with TRBJ1-5, with TRBD1 as a possible D gene (6 bases). There are 14 residues in the CDR3. Germline lookup yields CDR1 MNHNY and CDR2 SVGAGI (reference sequence). Trimming left V 6 bases short and J 8 bases short, with 17 bases between. CDR3: CASRTGTFKEPQHF. The CDR3 nucleotides read TGTGCCAGCAGGACCGGGACATTTAAGGAGCCCCAGCATTTT.